This T cell receptor (beta chain) was identified in a study of blood T cell repertoires in COVID-19. Study-level information: COVID-19 samples collected from the United States, Italy and Spain covered acute and convalescent phases. PBMCs, B-cell-depleted T cells, or T cells provided the cDNA or gDNA that made up the material.

This CDR3 is 13 amino acids long. Germline assignment: CDR1 LGHNA and CDR2 YNFKEQ. Trimming took 5 bases from V and 3 from J; bases not matched to a gene: 4. In the original processing: Reference gene primer amplification gave nucleated cell count estimates. TCRdb keeps only in-frame clones here, not all; method: immunoSEQ multiplex PCR. The V and J calls and the clone size are those of that table, but D and trimming were determined from the DNA. The sample contains some 460,000 clones, around nine tenths of which appear only once. This clonotype originated in a woman in her thirties with acute or convalescent COVID-19. The gene calls are TRBV4-2 and TRBJ2-7, with 7 bases aligning to TRBD1. Sequenced: peripheral blood. CDR3 amino acids: CASSLGQYYEQYF. The CDR3 region has the DNA TGTGCCAGCAGCTTGGGACAGTACTACGAGCAGTACTTC.